This T cell receptor beta chain was captured by sequencing in a study of shared clonotypes between healthy human individuals. Study-level background: A couple of female and a few male donors aged 18 to 49 were enrolled.

This CDR3 is built from 15 residues. The germline CDR1 and CDR2 sequences are SGHVS and FNYEAQ. J lost 2 bases, V lost 4 bases, and 1 base had no gene match. The deep-level immunoSEQ assay was used. This table comes from immunoSEQ multiplex PCR, and its TCRdb copy is limited to in-frame clones, with some not included. The data show more than 2,000,000 clones, roughly 92% seen once. The source material was naive CD4+ T cells sorted from blood. Subset indicated: CD45RA+ positively selected. The chain recombines TRBV7-6 with TRBJ2-2, with TRBD2 matching over 10 bases. The receptor was derived from a man aged 18-30 years in good health. The CDR3 nucleotides read TGTGCCAGCAGCTGGACTAGCGGAAACACCGGGGAGCTGTTTTTT. This gives the protein CASSWTSGNTGELFF. Drawing the rest from reference TRBV7-6 and TRBJ2-2, the complete variable domain is GAGVSQSPRYKVTKRGQDVALRCDPISGHVSLYWYRQALGQGPEFLTYFNYEAQQDKSGLPNDRFSAERPEGSISTLTIQRTEQRDSAMYRCASSWTSGNTGELFFGEGSRLTVL.